One and the same sample provided the 8 T cell receptor beta chains below, sequenced in a study of cytomegalovirus exposure and HLA in healthy donors. A multiplex PCR was run with 60 Vbeta primers and 13 Jbeta primers. Method: immunoSEQ multiplex PCR; TCRdb's copy keeps in-frame clones and lacks some. This sample has under 250,000 clones; approximately 81% occur once, and the top ten carry around 0.23%. The sample consisted of PBMCs. The receptors originated from a girl aged 2-15 years in good health and CMV-seronegative.

The V gene is TRBV6-7, the J gene TRBJ1-1, with D perhaps matching TRBD1 (6 bases). TRBV6-7 is annotated as an ORF whose role is uncertain. This CDR3 is 18 amino acids long. The V end lost 2 bases, the J end lost 5 bases, and 24 bases lay between the germline ends. Written as DNA, the CDR3 is TGTGCCAGCAGTTACCCATCACTCGGGACAAGACAAGGGACTGAAGCTTTCTTT. Encoded protein: CASSYPSLGTRQGTEAFF.

The chain links TRBV19 to TRBJ2-5; 13 bases align to TRBD2. The length of the CDR3 is 15 residues. Germline trimming cut 6 bases from V and 5 bases from J; bases unmatched to any gene: 6. Germline V lookup: CDR1 LNHDA, CDR2 SQIVND (reference sequence). CDR3 coding DNA: TGTGCCAGTAGCACTAGCGGGAGGGCCCGGGAGACCCAGTACTTC. This gives the protein CASSTSGRARETQYF.

This chain joins TRBV4-1 and TRBJ2-3; 12 nucleotides line up with TRBD2. Germline CDR1 MGHRA, CDR2 YSYEKL. With 4 bases clipped from V and 5 bases from J, the junction kept 4 bases outside the gene matches. The CDR3 has 15 amino acids. The CDR3 sequence: CASSRLAGAEDTQYF. The CDR3, as DNA: TGCGCCAGCAGCCGACTAGCGGGAGCGGAAGATACGCAGTATTTT.

The V call is TRBV18, the J call TRBJ2-4; 10 positions agree with TRBD1. Germline CDR1 is KGHSH and CDR2 is LQKENI. This CDR3 contains 14 residues. J gave up 6 bases and V 2 bases, and 1 base lay outside the gene matches. CDR3 coding DNA: TGTGCCAGCTCACCAAGGGACAGGGGAAACATTCAGTACTTC. Protein product: CASSPRDRGNIQYF.

The chain couples TRBV5-6 to TRBJ1-6, with a possible D match to TRBD1 (6 bases). In germline, CDR1 is SGHDT, CDR2 YYEEEE. The CDR3 covers 14 residues. V dropped 0 bases and J dropped 7 bases, with 8 bases sitting between them. CDR3 amino acids: CASSLAGVNSPLHF. In nucleotides, the CDR3 is TGTGCCAGCAGCTTGGCAGGGGTGAATTCACCCCTCCACTTT.

Of note for this clone: At the DNA level, this CDR3 is encoded by other sequences in the same sample as well. V is TRBV27 and J is TRBJ1-5; TRBD1 agrees at 7 bases. The CDR3 sequence is 12 residues long. Germline-derived CDR1 and CDR2 are MNHEY and SMNVEV (reference sequence). Unmatched junction bases numbered 2, after V lost 5 bases and J lost 7 bases. In nucleotides, the CDR3 is TGTGCCAGCAGTCCAGGGGGACAGCCCCAGCATTTT. This sequence encodes CASSPGGQPQHF.

V usage is TRBV7-2 and J usage is TRBJ1-2; D is unresolved. CDR3 length: 16 residues. The ends were cut back, 2 bases at V and 3 bases at J, with 16 bases in the middle. CDR1 and CDR2 (germline): SGHTA, FQGNSA. In DNA, the CDR3 is TGTGCCAGCAGCTTATCCTACACGGGATGGGACTATGGCTACACCTTC. It specifies CASSLSYTGWDYGYTF.

This chain links TRBV7-6 with TRBJ1-2; no clear D gene. The V and J ends lost 5 bases and 0 bases respectively, with 7 bases between them. Germline V CDR1 and CDR2: SGHVS, FNYEAQ. The CDR3 loop spans 13 amino acids. DNA for the CDR3: TGTGCCAGCAGCACACCTCCTAACTATGGCTACACCTTC. It translates to CASSTPPNYGYTF.